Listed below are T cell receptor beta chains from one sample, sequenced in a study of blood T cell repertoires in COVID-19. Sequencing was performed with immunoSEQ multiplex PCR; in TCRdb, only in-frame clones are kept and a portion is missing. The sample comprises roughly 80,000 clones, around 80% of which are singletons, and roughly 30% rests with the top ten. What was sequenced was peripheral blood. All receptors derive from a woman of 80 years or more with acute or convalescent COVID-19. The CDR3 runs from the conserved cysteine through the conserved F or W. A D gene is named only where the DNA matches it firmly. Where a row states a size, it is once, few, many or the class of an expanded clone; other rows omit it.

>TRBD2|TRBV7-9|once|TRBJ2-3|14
CASSLVASGDTQYF
TGTGCCAGCAGCTTAGTTGCTAGCGGAGATACGCAGTATTTT
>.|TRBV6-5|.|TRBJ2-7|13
CASSYSNVGEQYF
TGTGCCAGCAGTTACTCGAACGTCGGCGAGCAGTACTTC
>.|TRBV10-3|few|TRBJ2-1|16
CAISESADRGYNEQFF
TGTGCCATCAGTGAGTCGGCGGATAGAGGCTACAATGAGCAGTTCTTC
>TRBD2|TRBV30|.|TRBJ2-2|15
CAWGLAGGSTGELFF
TGTGCCTGGGGCTTAGCGGGAGGGAGCACCGGGGAGCTGTTTTTT
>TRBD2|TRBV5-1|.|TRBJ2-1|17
CASSLLTGTSGINEQFF
TGCGCCAGCAGCTTGCTCACCGGGACTAGCGGGATCAATGAGCAGTTCTTC
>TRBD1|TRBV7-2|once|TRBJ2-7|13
CASSVGQSREQYF
TGTGCCAGCAGCGTGGGACAGTCCAGGGAGCAGTACTTC
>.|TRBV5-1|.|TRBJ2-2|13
CASSLYGTGELFF
TGCGCCAGCAGCTTGTACGGCACCGGGGAGCTGTTTTTT
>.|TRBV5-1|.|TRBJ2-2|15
CASSPQTVNTGELFF
TGCGCCAGCAGCCCACAGACAGTGAACACCGGGGAGCTGTTTTTT
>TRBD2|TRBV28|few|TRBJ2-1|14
CASSPTSGRSQQFF
TGTGCCAGCAGCCCGACTAGCGGGAGGAGTCAGCAGTTCTTC
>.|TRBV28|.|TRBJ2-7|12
CASSTGFYEQYF
TGTGCCAGCAGTACAGGGTTTTACGAGCAGTACTTC
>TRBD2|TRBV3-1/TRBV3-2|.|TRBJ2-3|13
CASSQPPGGGQYF
TGTGCCAGCAGCCAACCCCCCGGGGGGGGGCAGTATTTT
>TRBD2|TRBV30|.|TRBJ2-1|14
CAWRPGLANNEQFF
TGTGCCTGGCGGCCTGGACTAGCAAACAATGAGCAGTTCTTC
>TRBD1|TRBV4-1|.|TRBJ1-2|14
CASSPAEGAYGYTF
TGCGCCAGCAGCCCCGCGGAGGGGGCTTATGGCTACACCTTC
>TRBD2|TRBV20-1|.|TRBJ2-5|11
CSALAEETQYF
TGCAGTGCTCTAGCGGAAGAGACCCAGTACTTC
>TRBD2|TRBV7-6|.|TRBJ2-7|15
CASSPINTGGGEQYF
TGTGCCAGCAGCCCCATAAACACGGGCGGGGGCGAGCAGTACTTC
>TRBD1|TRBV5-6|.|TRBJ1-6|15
CASSRNGQGLSPLHF
TGTGCCAGCAGTCGGAATGGACAGGGCCTCTCACCCCTCCACTTT
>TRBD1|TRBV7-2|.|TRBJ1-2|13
CASSLGQGEGYTF
TGTGCCAGCAGCTTAGGTCAGGGGGAAGGCTACACCTTC
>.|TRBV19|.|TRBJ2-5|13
CASSGIERETQYF
TGTGCCAGTTCGGGGATAGAGAGAGAGACCCAGTACTTC
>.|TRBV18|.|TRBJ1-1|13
CASSPGRDTEAFF
TGTGCCAGCTCTCCGGGGAGGGATACTGAAGCTTTCTTT
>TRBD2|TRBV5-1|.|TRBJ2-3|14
CASRAGGPKDTQYF
TGCGCCAGTAGAGCGGGAGGGCCGAAAGATACGCAGTATTTT